This T cell receptor (beta chain) is from a study of CD8 T cells in ankylosing spondylitis. Overall study results and limits: Characteristic, it appeared, of ankylosing spondylitis blood was a TCR beta motif of eight highly homologous variants.

Looked up from germline, CDR1 is MNHNS and CDR2 is SASEGT. V lost 6 bases and J lost 0, with 12 bases in between. The CDR3 spans 15 residues. With molecular barcodes, quantitative 5'-RACE was used to make the TCR beta libraries. TCRdb reanalysed the 5' RACE reads using MiXCR and keeps one entry per CDR3 protein. The sample consists of hundreds of thousands of distinct CDR3 sequences, around 21% of them appearing once. About this clonotype: Antigen: not known.

The clonotype was recovered from a female donor with ankylosing spondylitis or in good health (not recorded which). Sequenced: blood, either unsorted or a sorted T cell fraction (not recorded which). This chain uses TRBV6-1 with TRBJ1-3; maybe TRBD1 (5 bases). In DNA form, the CDR3 reads TGTGCCAGCAGCCGACAGTCTAGCTCTGGAAACACCATATATTTT. It codes for CASSRQSSSGNTIYF.